A single T cell receptor beta chain is shown here with its context. Its specificity is not known. The sample belongs to a study of cytomegalovirus exposure and HLA in healthy donors. Study-level information: One earlier analysis, a look at about 179 million T cells, found some 120 million unique TCR beta sequences. The Caucasian-associated ancestry cluster contained 75% to 85% of the 398 genotyped donors.

Overall study results and limits: Later, an analysis found that common viral pathogens appeared to be linked with several of the most significant clusters.

This PCR relied on a set of 60 Vbeta primers and 13 Jbeta primers. The table came from immunoSEQ multiplex PCR; TCRdb's copy has only in-frame clones and leaves some out. In the table there are around 97,000 clones, around 72% of which are singletons. Germline values: CDR1 SGHRS, CDR2 YFSETQ. Trimming cost V 5 bases and J 5 bases; bases outside gene matches: 13. The CDR3 sequence is 16 residues long. V is TRBV5-1 and J is TRBJ2-3, with 8 bases identical to TRBD2. Sequencing was done on a sample of PBMCs. The sequence was collected from a man aged 40-50 years in good health and CMV-seronegative. The DNA of the CDR3 is TGCGCCAGCAGTCCTCAAGCGGGGGCATACGGAGATACGCAGTATTTT. As protein: CASSPQAGAYGDTQYF.